Listed below are T cell receptor beta chains from one sample, sequenced in a study of OX40 agonist ivuxolimab in advanced cancers. Data came from immunoSEQ multiplex PCR; TCRdb stores just in-frame clones and leaves some out. The sample includes over 25,000 clones, more than 60% seen only once; the top ten take 14%. The material was CD4+ or CD8+ T cells sorted from blood, obtained in a trial of the OX40 agonist ivuxolimab. These TCRs come from an adult with an advanced solid tumor such as melanoma, head and neck, liver or kidney cancer. Both conserved end residues are part of each CDR3. A D gene is named only where the DNA matches it firmly. Part of the rows lack a size; the others show once, few, many or a class for expanded clones.

>-|16|TRBV11-2|-|TRBJ2-3
CASSLSAITSTDTQYF
TGTGCCAGCAGCTTATCGGCCATTACTAGCACAGATACGCAGTATTTT
>-|16|TRBV27|-|TRBJ1-5
CASSFQGGISNQPQHF
TGTGCCAGCAGTTTCCAAGGGGGAATTAGCAATCAGCCCCAGCATTTT
>-|15|TRBV7-7|-|TRBJ2-1
CASSVQGSSYNEQFF
TGTGCCAGCAGCGTACAAGGAAGCTCCTACAATGAGCAGTTCTTC
>TRBD2|16|TRBV4-2|once|TRBJ2-1
CASSQDRSGGRDEQFF
TGTGCCAGCAGCCAAGATAGGAGCGGGGGGAGAGATGAGCAGTTCTTC
>TRBD2|15|TRBV6-9|-|TRBJ2-5
CASSQRGYGEETQYF
TGTGCCAGCAGCCAGCGGGGGTACGGAGAAGAGACCCAGTACTTC
>-|18|TRBV27|-|TRBJ2-7
CASSLRSVAGQMLYEQYF
TGTGCCAGCAGTTTAAGGTCAGTAGCGGGACAGATGTTGTACGAGCAGTACTTC
>TRBD2|13|TRBV5-6|-|TRBJ2-5
CASSRGLLETQYF
TGTGCCAGCAGCCGGGGACTATTAGAGACCCAGTACTTC
>-|16|TRBV27|-|TRBJ2-4
CASSLSGGAGKNIQYF
TGTGCCAGCAGTTTATCCGGGGGCGCAGGAAAAAACATTCAGTACTTC
>-|13|TRBV6-5|-|TRBJ1-1
CASKEEGGPEAFF
TGTGCCAGCAAGGAGGAGGGAGGGCCTGAAGCTTTCTTT
>-|15|TRBV7-6|-|TRBJ2-1
CASSPTESSYNEQFF
TGTGCCAGCAGCCCCACCGAGAGCTCCTACAATGAGCAGTTCTTC
>TRBD1|15|TRBV7-8|-|TRBJ1-1
CASSLGQGVFAEAFF
TGTGCCAGCAGCTTAGGACAGGGTGTGTTCGCTGAAGCTTTCTTT
>-|16|TRBV4-3|-|TRBJ1-1
CASSQDSVAMNTEAFF
TGCGCCAGCAGCCAAGATTCGGTAGCGATGAACACTGAAGCTTTCTTT
>TRBD2|15|TRBV15|-|TRBJ2-7
CATSRDPGGADEQYF
TGTGCCACCAGCAGAGATCCCGGGGGGGCTGACGAGCAGTACTTC
>TRBD1|15|TRBV4-1|-|TRBJ1-1
CASSPIETGFTEAFF
TGCGCCAGCAGCCCTATTGAGACAGGGTTCACTGAAGCTTTCTTT
>TRBD1|14|TRBV6-5|-|TRBJ2-7
CASSRDSLSYEQYF
TGTGCCAGCAGTAGGGACAGCCTCTCCTACGAGCAGTACTTC
>-|14|TRBV2|-|TRBJ1-2
CASSDVRGGGGYTF
TGTGCCAGCAGTGACGTCCGGGGTGGTGGAGGCTACACCTTC
>TRBD1|11|TRBV10-3|-|TRBJ2-4
CATEDRDIQYF
TGTGCCACCGAAGACAGGGACATTCAGTACTTC
>-|16|TRBV4-1|-|TRBJ1-1
CASSHIGGQGYTEAFF
TGCGCCAGCAGCCATATAGGCGGGCAGGGGTACACTGAAGCTTTCTTT
>-|14|TRBV4-3|-|TRBJ1-5
CASSPGLRLQPQHF
TGCGCCAGCAGCCCCGGCCTGAGGCTTCAGCCCCAGCATTTT
>-|15|TRBV9|-|TRBJ2-3
CASSQIVGAPDTQYF
TGTGCCAGCAGCCAGATCGTAGGGGCCCCTGATACGCAGTATTTT
>-|13|TRBV6-5|-|TRBJ1-1
CASNLILNTEAFF
TGTGCCAGCAATCTGATCTTGAACACTGAAGCTTTCTTT
>-|19|TRBV18|-|TRBJ2-4
CASSRNKGDLVRAKNIQYF
TGTGCCAGCTCACGTAATAAGGGGGATTTGGTTCGGGCCAAAAACATTCAGTACTTC
>-|15|TRBV7-8|-|TRBJ2-7
CASASSQGPSYEQYF
TGTGCCAGCGCCTCCTCACAGGGTCCCTCCTACGAGCAGTACTTC
>TRBD2|16|TRBV27|-|TRBJ2-1
CASSITGTNKVNEQFF
TGTGCCAGCAGTATAACCGGGACTAATAAGGTAAATGAGCAGTTCTTC
>TRBD2|17|TRBV7-2|-|TRBJ2-5
CASSPTRLLAGEETQYF
TGTGCCAGCAGCCCCACCAGACTCCTAGCGGGGGAGGAGACCCAGTACTTC
>TRBD1|15|TRBV2|medium-sized|TRBJ2-2
CASSSGTVAPGELFF
TGTGCCAGCAGTTCCGGGACAGTGGCCCCCGGGGAGCTGTTTTTT
>-|16|TRBV5-6|-|TRBJ1-4
CASSYIYTSPNEKLFF
TGTGCCAGCAGCTACATCTACACGTCTCCGAATGAAAAACTGTTTTTT
>-|13|TRBV6-6|-|TRBJ1-1
CASSFTGNTEAFF
TGTGCCAGCAGTTTCACAGGGAACACTGAAGCTTTCTTT
>TRBD1|16|TRBV7-8|-|TRBJ1-5
CASSPIRTGRNQPQHF
TGTGCCAGCAGCCCCATACGGACAGGCAGAAATCAGCCCCAGCATTTT
>-|12|TRBV9|-|TRBJ2-2
CASGGHTGELFF
TGTGCCAGCGGAGGTCACACCGGGGAGCTGTTTTTT
>TRBD1|15|TRBV7-2|-|TRBJ2-5
CASSPHRGRGETQYF
TGTGCCAGCAGCCCTCACAGGGGGCGCGGTGAGACCCAGTACTTC
>TRBD2|18|TRBV7-6|-|TRBJ2-2
CASSLAFGAGGPNGELFF
TGTGCCAGCAGCTTAGCGTTCGGAGCGGGGGGGCCAAACGGGGAGCTGTTTTTT
>-|15|TRBV11-2|-|TRBJ1-1
CASSRSAGGNTEAFF
TGTGCCAGCAGCCGCTCTGCGGGGGGGAACACTGAAGCTTTCTTT
>-|18|TRBV9|once|TRBJ2-3
CASSAHPQGRLGTDTQYF
TGTGCCAGCAGCGCCCACCCTCAGGGAAGGTTAGGCACAGATACGCAGTATTTT
>TRBD1|18|TRBV7-9|-|TRBJ1-4
CASSSTLGQGSTNEKLFF
TGTGCCAGCAGCTCCACCCTGGGACAGGGCTCGACAAATGAAAAACTGTTTTTT
>-|16|TRBV7-9|once|TRBJ2-7
CASSYTRGLRAYEQYF
TGTGCCAGCAGCTATACCCGGGGGCTCAGGGCCTACGAGCAGTACTTC